The clone carrying this T cell receptor (beta chain) occurred a few times. Antigen specificity is unknown. Germline V gene lookup returns CDR1 SGHTA and CDR2 FQGNSA. V dropped 7 bases and J dropped 7; count of bases not matched to a gene: 14. The CDR3 spans 15 residues. TCRdb redid the calling of the RT-PCR reads with MiXCR, one entry per CDR3 protein. The sample includes about 300,000 distinct CDR3 sequences, 22% of them seen just once. The sample is drawn from a study of response to subunit inactivated influenza vaccine. Regarding the study as a whole: Each seasonal flu vaccination may recruit only limited new T cells, authors suggested.

The sequenced sample was PBMCs from blood, obtained less than 22 months after vaccination. The rearrangement uses TRBV7-2 and TRBJ1-2, with 8 bases lining up with TRBD1. The receptor comes from a man between 50 and 75 years old who received an inactivated influenza vaccine. Here the CDR3 reads CASTLNKDRVGGYTF. The DNA of the CDR3 is TGTGCCAGCACCCTCAACAAGGACAGGGTGGGTGGCTACACCTTC.